This T cell receptor (beta chain) comes out of a study of CXCR3-negative and CXCR3-positive naive CD8 T cells. Study observations and caveats: Naive CXCR3-negative and CXCR3-positive cells had similar TRBV-TRBJ usage; memory differed. Naive subsets did not differ in surface CD5, and the authors estimated TCR strength using properties of the TRB CDR3.

With respect to this clonotype: Its antigen is unidentified.

5' RACE with UMI labels generated the TRB cDNA libraries. TCRdb re-called the 5' RACE reads and gives one entry per CDR3 protein, without DNA. There are 84,000 or so distinct CDR3 sequences in the sample, with roughly 1.5% held by the top ten. The CDR3 consists of 20 residues. CDR1 is SQVTM and CDR2 is ANQGSEA in the germline V gene. This TCR was recovered from a human donor in good health. Some clones in this sample may be carry-over from other donors' samples. The sample comprised naive CXCR3- CD8+ T cells from blood. Indicated subset: CD45RO-CCR7+CD27+CD95- naive CD8+ T cells lacking CXCR3 (TNR3-). V usage is TRBV29-1 and J usage is TRBJ2-1; TCRdb gives TRBD1 as the D gene, but with no DNA this cannot be confirmed. CDR3 in amino acids: CSVEGIRKKEQGTAYNEQFF.